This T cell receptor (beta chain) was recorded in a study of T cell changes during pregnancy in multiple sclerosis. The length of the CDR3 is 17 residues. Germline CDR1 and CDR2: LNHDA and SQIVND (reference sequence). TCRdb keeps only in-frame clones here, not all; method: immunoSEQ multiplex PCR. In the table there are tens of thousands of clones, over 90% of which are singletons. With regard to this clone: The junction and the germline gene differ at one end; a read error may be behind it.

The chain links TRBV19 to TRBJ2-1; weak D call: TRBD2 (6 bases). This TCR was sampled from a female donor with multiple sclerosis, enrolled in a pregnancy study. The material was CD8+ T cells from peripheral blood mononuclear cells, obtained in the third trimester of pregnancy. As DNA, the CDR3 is TGTGCCAGTAGGATAGGGCGAGGGAGGTCTCCGTACAATGAGCAGTTCTTC. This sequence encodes CASRIGRGRSPYNEQFF.